These 25 T cell receptor beta chains share one sample of origin, sequenced in a study of T-cell memory formation after mild COVID-19. TCRdb reprocessed the 5' RACE reads with MiXCR, giving one entry per CDR3 protein. This table holds about 310,000 distinct CDR3 sequences, less than 20% found once. Sequencing was performed on PBMCs or a T cell subset sorted from them (not recorded which). The source of these receptors is a man younger than 30 who had mild COVID-19 (a few samples of this study predate the infection). Cell type and time point are not known.

The rearrangement joins TRBV7-2 to TRBJ2-1; a weak D match, TRBD2 (5 bases). The germline CDR1 and CDR2 sequences are SGHTA and FQGNSA. V was pared by 4 bases and J by 8 bases, with 15 bases between. CDR3 length: 14 amino acids. CDR3: CASSYQRFIDEQFF. In nucleotides, the CDR3 is TGTGCCAGCAGCTACCAGCGGTTCATCGATGAGCAGTTCTTC.

The gene calls are TRBV20-1 and TRBJ2-1; tentatively, D is TRBD1 or TRBD2 (6 bases each). The length of the CDR3 is 13 residues. Germline lookup yields CDR1 DFQATT and CDR2 SNEGSKA (reference sequence). V lost 6 bases and J lost 4, with 13 bases in between. CDR3 bases: TGCAGTGCCAGGGCGGGGACATACAATGAGCAGTTCTTC. Protein: CSARAGTYNEQFF.

This clonotype was counted ten times or more. V usage is TRBV5-1 and J usage is TRBJ2-3, with TRBD2 matching 14 bases. This CDR3 is 17 amino acids long. V dropped 0 bases and J dropped 4; count of bases not matched to a gene: 4. CDR1 is SGHRS, CDR2 YFSETQ, per germline. The CDR3 coding sequence is TGCGCCAGCAGCTTGGAGGGGACTAGCGGGGGCGCAGATACGCAGTATTTT. Translation gives CASSLEGTSGGADTQYF.

In regard to this clonotype: This CDR3 fails to terminate in the conserved phenylalanine or tryptophan, so it likely reflects a read error. No DNA is shown, since the ends of the CDR3 on it are uncertain; the CDR3 is the one TCRdb lists. The V and J genes are TRBV5-6 and TRBJ2-3. Germline V gives CDR1 SGHDT, CDR2 YYEEEE. A total of 11 residues make up the CDR3, ends included. CDR3: CASSSGAELFS.

This clonotype was found many times. V and J are TRBV6-5 and TRBJ1-2; possible D gene TRBD1, 5 bases. The CDR3 spans 14 residues. Trimming shortened V by 4 bases and J by 5 bases, and 14 bases separated the two germline ends. Germline CDR1 reads MNHEY; CDR2 reads SVGAGI. The CDR3 reads CASSLGGGPYGYTF. The DNA for the CDR3 is TGTGCCAGCAGTTTGGGGGGAGGGCCGTATGGCTACACCTTC.

The rearrangement links TRBV20-1 to TRBJ1-3; D gene uncertain. The germline V and J ends were trimmed by 3 bases and 10 bases, with 16 bases remaining between them. From germline, CDR1 is DFQATT and CDR2 SNEGSKA (reference sequence). There are 13 residues in the CDR3. In DNA, the CDR3 is TGCAGTGCTAGTTCGGCCCCTGGGTTTACCATATATTTT. Amino acid sequence: CSASSAPGFTIYF.

The sample holds a few counts of this clonotype. The V gene is TRBV20-1, the J gene TRBJ2-3, with D perhaps TRBD2 (7 bases). Trimming took off 3 bases at V and 4 bases at J, with 11 bases between the two ends. This CDR3 has 13 residues. The germline gives CDR1 DFQATT, CDR2 SNEGSKA (reference sequence). CDR3 sequence: CSASRGAADTQYF. CDR3 nucleotides: TGCAGTGCTAGCCGGGGGGCTGCAGATACGCAGTATTTT.

The chain couples TRBV6-1 to TRBJ2-2; TRBD2 might be the D (6 bases). Germline CDR1 MNHNS, CDR2 SASEGT. The CDR3 contains 14 residues. V was trimmed by 6 bases and J by 5 bases, leaving 13 bases between them. The CDR3 DNA is TGTGCCAGCAGACTCCAGGGAGGAACCGGGGAGCTGTTTTTT. This encodes CASRLQGGTGELFF.

Only a few counts were recorded for this clonotype. The V gene is TRBV7-8, the J gene TRBJ1-6; the D is unclear. V shed 3 bases and J shed 14 bases, with 11 bases lying between them. The germline V gene encodes CDR1 SGHVS and CDR2 FQNEAQ. This CDR3 spans 12 amino acids. CDR3: CASSLDRLTLHF. CDR3 nucleotides: TGTGCCAGCAGCTTGGACCGGCTTACCCTCCACTTT. The full variable domain, in which reference TRBV7-8 and TRBJ1-6 provide the parts outside the CDR3, is GAGVSQSPRYKVAKRGQDVALRCDPISGHVSLFWYQQALGQGPEFLTYFQNEAQLDKSGLPSDRFFAERPEGSVSTLKIQRTQQEDSAVYLCASSLDRLTLHFGNGTRLTVT.

This chain joins TRBV20-1 and TRBJ1-5; D not resolved. The CDR3 runs 13 residues. V lost 7 bases, J lost 1 base, and 11 bases lay in between. Germline CDR1 DFQATT, CDR2 SNEGSKA (reference sequence). The CDR3 sequence is CSVDPGSNQPQHF. The CDR3 DNA follows: TGCAGTGTTGACCCCGGGAGCAATCAGCCCCAGCATTTT.

The chain couples TRBV18 to TRBJ2-2, with unresolved D. The germline V and J ends were trimmed by 8 bases and 1 base, with 11 bases remaining between them. The CDR3 consists of 14 residues. Germline CDR1 and CDR2: KGHSH and LQKENI. CDR3 sequence reads: CASAMGLNTGELFF. Written as DNA, the CDR3 is TGTGCCAGCGCGATGGGGTTGAACACCGGGGAGCTGTTTTTT.

This clonotype was counted between two and nine times. This chain connects TRBV19 to TRBJ2-5; D is unclear. Germline assignment: CDR1 LNHDA and CDR2 SQIVND (reference sequence). Between the trimmed V and J ends, which lost 1 base and 4 bases, there was a span of 7 bases. CDR3 length: 13 residues. The CDR3 spells CASSIADLETQYF. The CDR3 coding sequence is TGTGCCAGTAGTATAGCGGACCTAGAGACCCAGTACTTC. Variable domain in full (rest from reference TRBV19 and TRBJ2-5): DGGITQSPKYLFRKEGQNVTLSCEQNLNHDAMYWYRQDPGQGLRLIYYSQIVNDFQKGDIAEGYSVSREKKESFPLTVTSAQKNPTAFYLCASSIADLETQYFGPGTRLLVL.

Here the CDR3 DNA reads TGTGCCAGCAGCTCCACACGGACAGGAATATACGAGCAGTACGTC. This translates into CASSSTRTGIYEQYV. The genes are TRBV7-9 and TRBJ2-7; 7 bases are a match to TRBD1. The V gene's germline CDR1 is SEHNR and CDR2 FQNEAQ (reference sequence). This CDR3 is 15 amino acids long. Germline trimming cut 4 bases from V and 4 bases from J; bases unmatched to any gene: 10.

The chain joins TRBV29-1 to TRBJ2-2; the D gene is possibly TRBD2 (6 bases). The germline CDR1 and CDR2 sequences are SQVTM and ANQGSEA. This CDR3 is built from 14 residues. Deletions cut 7 bases from V and 4 bases from J, with 16 bases between. The CDR3 region has the DNA TGCAGCGCCCAGAGGACTATCCCCACCGGGGAGCTGTTTTTT. Translating gives CSAQRTIPTGELFF.

This clonotype has just a few counts. The rearrangement joins TRBV4-3 to TRBJ2-3, with 8 bases that match TRBD2. This CDR3 is built from 17 residues. Germline trimming cut 5 bases from V and 0 bases from J; bases unmatched to any gene: 10. In germline, CDR1 is LGHNA, CDR2 YSLEER. CDR3: CASSRRGGTSSTDTQYF. The CDR3 nucleotides read TGCGCCAGCAGCAGACGCGGGGGGACCTCTAGCACAGATACGCAGTATTTT.

Only a few counts were recorded for this clonotype. The chain joins TRBV12-3 or TRBV12-4 to TRBJ1-5; D is uncertain. The CDR3 loop spans 15 amino acids. The ends were cut back, 6 bases at V and 7 bases at J, with 19 bases in the middle. The CDR3 DNA follows: TGTGCCAGCAGCATAAGACCGGGCGCCCTCCAGCCCCAGCATTTT. Residues: CASSIRPGALQPQHF.

The V gene is TRBV7-9, the J gene TRBJ2-1; possible D gene TRBD1, 6 bases. Germline values: CDR1 SEHNR, CDR2 FQNEAQ (reference sequence). CDR3 size: 13 residues. Trimming stripped 8 bases from V and 7 bases from J, with 15 bases between. CDR3 nucleotides: TGTGCCAGCGGGCCTTCAGGGGCGAATGAGCAGTTCTTC. The encoded protein is CASGPSGANEQFF.

This clonotype was seen a few times. The V and J genes are TRBV3-1 and TRBJ2-7; D gene unclear. Germline lookup yields CDR1 LGHDT and CDR2 YNNKEL (reference sequence). The CDR3 length is 14 residues. The germline V and J ends were trimmed by 0 bases and 3 bases, with 9 bases remaining between them. The CDR3 protein is CASSQDTNNYEQYV. CDR3 coding DNA: TGTGCCAGCAGCCAAGATACCAACAACTACGAGCAGTACGTC.

J is TRBJ2-5 and V is TRBV5-1, with TRBD2 identical over 8 bases. The CDR3 has 15 residues. Germline CDR1 reads SGHRS; CDR2 reads YFSETQ. Trimming at V came to 4 bases and at J to 2 bases, leaving 7 bases not matched to a gene. The CDR3, as DNA: TGCGCCAGCAGCGCCGGGACTAGTGGGCAAGAGACCCAGTACTTC. Protein: CASSAGTSGQETQYF.

There are many counts of this clonotype. The chain has TRBV7-3 and TRBJ2-5; D may be TRBD2 (6 bases). From germline, CDR1 is SGHTA and CDR2 FQGTGA. The V gene lost 5 bases and the J gene lost 2 bases, with 12 bases spanning the gap. The CDR3 has 14 amino acids. Written as DNA, the CDR3 is TGTGCCAGCAGCCCCAACGGGGGACAAGAGACCCAGTACTTC. It is translated as CASSPNGGQETQYF.

V is TRBV29-1 and J is TRBJ2-7; D not certain. The V and J ends lost 0 bases and 6 bases respectively, with 12 bases between them. CDR3 length: 13 amino acids. CDR1 is SQVTM, CDR2 ANQGSEA, per germline. CDR3 in amino acids: CSVEDGRFGEQYF. CDR3 bases: TGCAGCGTTGAAGATGGACGGTTTGGCGAGCAGTACTTC.

The V gene is TRBV12-3 or TRBV12-4, the J gene TRBJ2-7, with 8 bases that match TRBD1. V lost 3 bases and J lost 5; bases outside the gene matches: 6. This CDR3 region has 14 residues. In DNA, the CDR3 is TGTGCCAGCAGTTTGGGCAGGGGGCACGACGAGCAGTACGTC. Translated: CASSLGRGHDEQYV.

The chain joins TRBV11-1 to TRBJ2-1, with 8 positions matching TRBD2. The germline gives CDR1 SGHAT, CDR2 FQDESV (reference sequence). This CDR3 is 16 amino acids long. Trimming took 2 bases from V and 4 from J; bases not matched to a gene: 7. CDR3 loop: CASSLIRRGAYNEQFF. DNA of the CDR3: TGTGCCAGCAGCTTAATACGGCGGGGGGCGTACAATGAGCAGTTCTTC.

V gene TRBV6-2 or TRBV6-3 combines with J gene TRBJ2-1; possibly TRBD2 for D (6 bases). Trimming cost V 8 bases and J 8 bases, with 16 bases left between them. The CDR3 extends over 13 amino acids. CDR1 and CDR2 (germline): MNHEY, SVGEGT. CDR3 sequence: CASAATPGDEQFF. The CDR3 DNA sequence: TGTGCCAGCGCGGCGACTCCGGGGGATGAGCAGTTCTTC.

This clonotype was counted at least ten times. The chain combines TRBV5-1 with TRBJ2-1, with D possibly matching TRBD1 (6 bases). CDR3 length: 14 residues. The germline V gene has CDR1 SGHRS and CDR2 YFSETQ. The V gene lost 1 base and the J gene lost 7 bases, with 12 bases spanning the gap. DNA for the CDR3: TGCGCCAGCAGCTTGTGGGGGCCAGGAAATGAGCAGTTCTTC. This gives the protein CASSLWGPGNEQFF.